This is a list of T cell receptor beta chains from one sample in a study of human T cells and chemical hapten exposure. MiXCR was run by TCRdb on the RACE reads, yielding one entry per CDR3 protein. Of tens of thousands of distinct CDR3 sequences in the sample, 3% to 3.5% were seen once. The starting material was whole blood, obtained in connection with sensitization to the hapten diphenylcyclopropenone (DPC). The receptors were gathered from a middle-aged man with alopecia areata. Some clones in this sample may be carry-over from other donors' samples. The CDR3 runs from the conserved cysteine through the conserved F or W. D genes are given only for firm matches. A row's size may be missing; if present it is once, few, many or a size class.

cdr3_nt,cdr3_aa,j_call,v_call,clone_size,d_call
TGTGCCAGCAGAATGGGCGGTACTAGCAATCAGCCCCAGCATTTT,CASRMGGTSNQPQHF,TRBJ1-5,TRBV12-3/TRBV12-4,few,-
TGTGCCAGCAGCCGAACTGAAGCTTTCTTT,CASSRTEAFF,TRBJ1-1,TRBV5-5,-,-
TGTGCCAGCAGTTACGGGGACGACTCCTACGAGCAGTACTTC,CASSYGDDSYEQYF,TRBJ2-7,TRBV6-5,many,-
TGTGCCAGCAGTAAAACAGGGGGCGAATCCTACGAGCAGTACTTC,CASSKTGGESYEQYF,TRBJ2-7,TRBV27,many,TRBD1
TGTGACCAGGGACAGCCAAGGGCAGATACGCAGTATTTT,CDQGQPRADTQYF,TRBJ2-3,TRBV21-1,few,-
TGTGCCATCAGGCCACAGGGGTCGAACACCGGGGAGCTGTTTTTT,CAIRPQGSNTGELFF,TRBJ2-2,TRBV10-3,many,TRBD1
TGTGCCAGTAGTAGGGGGTTCGGTCAGCCCCAGCATTTT,CASSRGFGQPQHF,TRBJ1-5,TRBV19,-,-
TGTGCCAGCAGTTTCTACCGGGGGACAGGGTTGACGTATACGCAGTATTTT,CASSFYRGTGLTYTQYF,TRBJ2-3,TRBV27,many,TRBD1
TGTGCCAGCAGTGAAAGGGGGACAGGGGACAATGAGCAGTTCTTC,CASSERGTGDNEQFF,TRBJ2-1,TRBV2,medium-sized,TRBD1
TGTGCCAGCAGCTGGGCAAGGGGCACTGAAGCTTTCTTT,CASSWARGTEAFF,TRBJ1-1,TRBV5-4,-,-
TGTGCTAGTGGTTTGGGGACGGGCCCACCAAATGAGACCCAGTACTTC,CASGLGTGPPNETQYF,TRBJ2-5,TRBV12-5,many,-
TGTGCCAGCAGGATCACTGGGACAGGGGGCGACGAGCAGTACTTC,CASRITGTGGDEQYF,TRBJ2-7,TRBV6-2/TRBV6-3,many,TRBD1
TGTGCCAGCAGTTTGACTAGCGGGATGGAGACCCAGTACTTC,CASSLTSGMETQYF,TRBJ2-5,TRBV28,many,TRBD2
TGTGCCACCGCCCCTTCCGGGAGGGCCCAAGATACGCAGTATTTT,CATAPSGRAQDTQYF,TRBJ2-3,TRBV24-1,few,TRBD2
TGTGCCAGCACCTCGGAGGTCTACAATGAGCAGTTCTTC,CASTSEVYNEQFF,TRBJ2-1,TRBV7-2,many,-
TGCAGTGCTAGTGTCGCGGGAGGAGCGGATACGCAGTATTTT,CSASVAGGADTQYF,TRBJ2-3,TRBV20-1,many,TRBD2
TGTGCCAGCAGCTCATCCTCGGACGCCACCGGGGAGCTGTTTTTT,CASSSSSDATGELFF,TRBJ2-2,TRBV7-9,many,-
TGTGCCAGCAGTGAAGGCTGGACAGCTGGCTACACCTTC,CASSEGWTAGYTF,TRBJ1-2,TRBV2,many,-
TGTGCCAGCAGCCAAGGCTATGGCTACACCTTC,CASSQGYGYTF,TRBJ1-2,TRBV12-3/TRBV12-4,many,-
TGTGCCAGCAGCCCCTTTGACAGGAGTGAGCAGTTCTTC,CASSPFDRSEQFF,TRBJ2-1,TRBV7-2,many,-
TGTGCCAGCAGTCCCCAGGTTGGAGCCCCAGATACGCAGTATTTT,CASSPQVGAPDTQYF,TRBJ2-3,TRBV7-3,many,-
TGCAGGGGAGGGGGACTTGAAGCTTTCTTT,CRGGGLEAFF,TRBJ1-1,TRBV20-1,many,-
TGTGCCAGCAGCCGAGGGACCGCGGGGGAAGCCCAGCATTTT,CASSRGTAGEAQHF,TRBJ1-5,TRBV5-8,many,-
TGTGCCAGCAGGGAGCCGTGGGGCCACTATGGCTACACCTTC,CASREPWGHYGYTF,TRBJ1-2,TRBV2,many,-
TGTGCCAGCAGCCGCGACACTGGAGGGTGGCCCCAGCATTTT,CASSRDTGGWPQHF,TRBJ1-5,TRBV11-2,many,-
TGCAGTGCTAGCCTAGCGGGGGCATTCTCTAGCACAGATACGCAGTATTTT,CSASLAGAFSSTDTQYF,TRBJ2-3,TRBV20-1,many,TRBD2
TGTGCCAGCAGCCTTAGCGGGAGCACAGATACGCAGTATTTT,CASSLSGSTDTQYF,TRBJ2-3,TRBV7-9,-,TRBD2
TGCGCCAGCAGCTTGGTGGGGACGGGATCCTACGAGCAGTACTTC,CASSLVGTGSYEQYF,TRBJ2-7,TRBV5-1,many,-
TGTGCCAGCAGTCTTACAGGGAAGGGCTATGGCTACACCTTC,CASSLTGKGYGYTF,TRBJ1-2,TRBV27,-,-
TGTGCCAGCAGCACGGCCGGACGGACTAGCGGGAGGTACACAGATACGCAGTATTTT,CASSTAGRTSGRYTDTQYF,TRBJ2-3,TRBV13,many,TRBD2
TGTGCCAGCAGCCAAGGCCGCCAGACAGACGATGAGCAGTTCTTC,CASSQGRQTDDEQFF,TRBJ2-1,TRBV4-2,many,-
TGTGCCAGCAGCCACCGGCCTGACAGGGTGGAGGAGACCCAGTACTTC,CASSHRPDRVEETQYF,TRBJ2-5,TRBV7-9,many,TRBD1
TGTGCCAGCAGCTTGTCGACAGGGGACACAGATACGCAGTATTTT,CASSLSTGDTDTQYF,TRBJ2-3,TRBV9,few,TRBD1
TGTGCCAGCAGTCTAATTCCATCGACGGTTTATAATTCACCCCTCCACTTT,CASSLIPSTVYNSPLHF,TRBJ1-6,TRBV27,many,-
TGTGCCAGCAGTTACTCGGGTAACCTAGCGGGTATAGATGAGCAGTTCTTC,CASSYSGNLAGIDEQFF,TRBJ2-1,TRBV6-5,many,TRBD2
TGTGCCAGCAGTCCGTACGGGACTAGCGGGAGTTACGAGCAGTACTTC,CASSPYGTSGSYEQYF,TRBJ2-7,TRBV28,few,TRBD2
TGTGCCAGCAGCTTGGATGTTGCGTCCTTCTACGAGCAGTACTTC,CASSLDVASFYEQYF,TRBJ2-7,TRBV5-4,many,-
TGTGCCAGCAGCCCCCTCGCCCCACTAGCGGGAGTAGATACGCAGTATTTT,CASSPLAPLAGVDTQYF,TRBJ2-3,TRBV14,many,TRBD2
TGTGCCAGCAGCCCTTGGACTAGCGGGGATGAGACCCAGTACTTC,CASSPWTSGDETQYF,TRBJ2-5,TRBV7-6,many,TRBD2
TGTGCCACCAGCAGGGTGAACAGGAGGACAGATACGCAGTATTTT,CATSRVNRRTDTQYF,TRBJ2-3,TRBV15,many,-
TGTGCCAGCAGTTACCGTCAAGGCCCTTCGAATTCACCCCTCCACTTT,CASSYRQGPSNSPLHF,TRBJ1-6,TRBV6-5,many,-
TGTGCCAGCGGCTGGAGAAATGAGCAGTTCTTC,CASGWRNEQFF,TRBJ2-1,TRBV28,few,-
TGCAGCGTTCCAACTAGCTCAGATACGCAGTATTTT,CSVPTSSDTQYF,TRBJ2-3,TRBV29-1,-,-
TGTGCCAGCTCACCATCTCACTCCACAGATACGCAGTATTTT,CASSPSHSTDTQYF,TRBJ2-3,TRBV18,many,-
TGTGCCAGTAGTAGACAGGACCTCTACGAGCAGTACTTC,CASSRQDLYEQYF,TRBJ2-7,TRBV19,many,-
TGCAGTGCTAGAGATGGTAGCGGGAGGGCCGTGGAGACCCAGTACTTC,CSARDGSGRAVETQYF,TRBJ2-5,TRBV20-1,many,TRBD2
TGCAGTGCTAGAGGAGGCAATCAGCCCCAGCATTTT,CSARGGNQPQHF,TRBJ1-5,TRBV20-1,many,-